There are a few counts of the clone carrying this T cell receptor (beta chain). Trimming stripped 1 base from V and 4 bases from J, with 7 bases between. The CDR3 totals 13 residues. The germline V gene has CDR1 SGHAT and CDR2 FQNNGV. This sample is drawn from a study of T cells after yellow fever vaccination. TCRdb analysed the 5' RACE reads with MiXCR anew, one entry per CDR3 protein. This table has some 160,000 distinct CDR3 sequences, 6.5% to 8.5% appearing once. This chain connects TRBV11-2 to TRBJ1-2; D is undetermined. This TCR was recovered from a man younger than 35 who received the YFV17D yellow fever vaccine. Specimen: CD4+ T cells sorted from PBMCs, collected around 5 days after the first yellow fever vaccination. CDR3 loop: CASSLAMGYGYTF. As DNA, the CDR3 is TGTGCCAGCAGCTTAGCGATGGGCTATGGCTACACCTTC.